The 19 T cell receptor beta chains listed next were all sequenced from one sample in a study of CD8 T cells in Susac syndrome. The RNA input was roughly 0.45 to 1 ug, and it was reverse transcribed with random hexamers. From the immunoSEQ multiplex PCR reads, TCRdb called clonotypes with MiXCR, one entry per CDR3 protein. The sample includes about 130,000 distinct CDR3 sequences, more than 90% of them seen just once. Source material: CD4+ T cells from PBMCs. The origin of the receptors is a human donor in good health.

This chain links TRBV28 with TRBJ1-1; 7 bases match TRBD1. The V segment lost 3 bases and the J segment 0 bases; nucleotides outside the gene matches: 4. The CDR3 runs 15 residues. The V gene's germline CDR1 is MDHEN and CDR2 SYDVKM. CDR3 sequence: CASSFFQGVNTEAFF. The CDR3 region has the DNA TGTGCCAGCAGTTTCTTCCAGGGGGTGAACACTGAAGCTTTCTTT.

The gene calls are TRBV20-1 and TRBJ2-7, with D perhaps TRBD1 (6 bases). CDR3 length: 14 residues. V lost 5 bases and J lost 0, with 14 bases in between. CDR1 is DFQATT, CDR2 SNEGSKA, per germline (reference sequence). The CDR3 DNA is TGCAGTGCTTTTGACAGGAAAAGCTCCTACGAGCAGTACTTC. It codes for CSAFDRKSSYEQYF.

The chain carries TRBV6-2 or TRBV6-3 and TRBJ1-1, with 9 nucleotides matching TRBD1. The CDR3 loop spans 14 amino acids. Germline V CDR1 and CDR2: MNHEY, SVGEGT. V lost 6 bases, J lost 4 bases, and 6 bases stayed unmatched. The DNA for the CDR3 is TGTGCCAGCAGAACGACAGGGGGGAGCACTGAAGCTTTCTTT. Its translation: CASRTTGGSTEAFF.

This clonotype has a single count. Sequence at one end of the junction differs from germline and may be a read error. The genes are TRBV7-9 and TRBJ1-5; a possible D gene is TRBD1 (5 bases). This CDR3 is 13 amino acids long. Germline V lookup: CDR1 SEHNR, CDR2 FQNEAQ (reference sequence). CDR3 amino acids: CASSLGGNQPQLF. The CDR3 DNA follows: TGTGCCAGCAGCTTAGGGGGCAATCAGCCCCAGCTTTTT. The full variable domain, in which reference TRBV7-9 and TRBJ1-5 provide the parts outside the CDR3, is DTGVSQNPRHKITKRGQNVTFRCDPISEHNRLYWYRQTLGQGPEFLTYFQNEAQLEKSRLLSDRFSAERPKGSFSTLEIQRTEQGDSAMYLCASSLGGNQPQLFGDGTRLSIL.

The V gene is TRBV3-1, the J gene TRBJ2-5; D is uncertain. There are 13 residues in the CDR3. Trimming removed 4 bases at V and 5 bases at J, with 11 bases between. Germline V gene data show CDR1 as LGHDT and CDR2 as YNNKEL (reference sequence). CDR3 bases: TGTGCCAGCAGCCCAACACGTTCCGAGACCCAGTACTTC. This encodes CASSPTRSETQYF.

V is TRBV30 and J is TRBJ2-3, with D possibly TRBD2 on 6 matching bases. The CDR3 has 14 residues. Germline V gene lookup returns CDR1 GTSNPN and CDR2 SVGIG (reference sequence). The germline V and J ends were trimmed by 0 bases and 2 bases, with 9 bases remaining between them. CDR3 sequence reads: CAWSVGLSTDTQYF. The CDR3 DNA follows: TGTGCCTGGAGTGTAGGACTATCCACAGATACGCAGTATTTT.

The DNA of the CDR3 is TGCAGTGCTAGACTCGGTCCAGGGCCTGAAGCTTTCTTT. As protein: CSARLGPGPEAFF. This chain links TRBV20-1 with TRBJ1-1, with D tentatively TRBD1 (5 bases). Between the trimmed V and J ends, which lost 2 bases and 6 bases, there was a span of 13 bases. The CDR3 covers 13 residues. Germline values: CDR1 DFQATT, CDR2 SNEGSKA (reference sequence).

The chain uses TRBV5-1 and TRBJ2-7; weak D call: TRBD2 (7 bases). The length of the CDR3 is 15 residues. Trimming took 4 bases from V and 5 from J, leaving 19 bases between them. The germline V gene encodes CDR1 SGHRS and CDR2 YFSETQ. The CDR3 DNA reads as TGCGCCAGCAGCCCCGGACAGCAGCGGGGTAACGAGCAGTACTTC. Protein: CASSPGQQRGNEQYF.

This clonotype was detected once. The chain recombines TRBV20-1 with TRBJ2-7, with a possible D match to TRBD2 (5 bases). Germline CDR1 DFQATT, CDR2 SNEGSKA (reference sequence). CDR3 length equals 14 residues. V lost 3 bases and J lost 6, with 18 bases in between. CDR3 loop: CSASRSGYPREQYF. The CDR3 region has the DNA TGCAGTGCTAGTAGAAGCGGTTACCCTCGCGAGCAGTACTTC.

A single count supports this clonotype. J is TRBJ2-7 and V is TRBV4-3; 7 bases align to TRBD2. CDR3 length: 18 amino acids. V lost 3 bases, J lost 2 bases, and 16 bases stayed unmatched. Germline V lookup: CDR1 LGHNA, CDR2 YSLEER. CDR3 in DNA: TGCGCCAGCAGCCATGGACCCGGGGTTAGCGGGTCTGCCTACGAGCAGTACTTC. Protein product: CASSHGPGVSGSAYEQYF.

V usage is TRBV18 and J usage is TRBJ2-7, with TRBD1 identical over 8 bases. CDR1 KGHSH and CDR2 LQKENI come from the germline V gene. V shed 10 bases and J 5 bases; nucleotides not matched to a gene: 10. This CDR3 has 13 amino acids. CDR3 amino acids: CATGRDRLNEQYF. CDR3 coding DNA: TGTGCCACGGGCCGGGACAGGTTGAACGAGCAGTACTTC.

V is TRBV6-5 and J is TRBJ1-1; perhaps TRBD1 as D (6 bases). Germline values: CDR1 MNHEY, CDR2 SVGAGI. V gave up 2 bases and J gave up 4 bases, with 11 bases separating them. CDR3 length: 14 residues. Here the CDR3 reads CASSYKGQTTEAFF. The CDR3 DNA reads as TGTGCCAGCAGTTACAAAGGACAGACCACTGAAGCTTTCTTT.

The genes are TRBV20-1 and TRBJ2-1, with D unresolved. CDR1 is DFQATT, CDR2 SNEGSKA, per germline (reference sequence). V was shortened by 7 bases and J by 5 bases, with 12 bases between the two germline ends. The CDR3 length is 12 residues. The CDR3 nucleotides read TGCAGTGGAGAAAGACTGCACAATGAGCAGTTCTTC. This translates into CSGERLHNEQFF.

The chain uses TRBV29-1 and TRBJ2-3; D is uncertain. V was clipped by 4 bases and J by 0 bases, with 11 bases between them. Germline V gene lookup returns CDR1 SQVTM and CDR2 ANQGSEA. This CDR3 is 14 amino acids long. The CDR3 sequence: CSVVFAVSTDTQYF. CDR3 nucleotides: TGCAGCGTTGTTTTTGCGGTTAGCACAGATACGCAGTATTTT.

This chain's CDR3 is CASSWWEKVTQYF. The CDR3 DNA reads as TGTGCCAGCAGTTGGTGGGAAAAGGTAACGCAGTATTTT. The chain combines TRBV6-2 or TRBV6-3 with TRBJ2-3; no clear D gene. The V gene lost 4 bases and the J gene lost 9 bases, with 14 bases spanning the gap. This CDR3 is built from 13 residues. Germline V gene lookup returns CDR1 MNHEY and CDR2 SVGEGT.

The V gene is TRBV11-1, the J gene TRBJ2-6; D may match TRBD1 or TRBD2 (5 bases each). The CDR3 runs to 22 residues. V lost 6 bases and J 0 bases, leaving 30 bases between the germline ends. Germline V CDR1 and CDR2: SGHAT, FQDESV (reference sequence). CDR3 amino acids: CASRPSPLQGQGPFSGANVLTF. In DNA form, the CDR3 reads TGTGCCAGCAGACCATCACCCCTCCAGGGCCAGGGACCCTTCTCTGGGGCCAACGTCCTGACTTTC. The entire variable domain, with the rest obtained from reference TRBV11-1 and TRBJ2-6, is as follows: EAEVAQSPRYKITEKSQAVAFWCDPISGHATLYWYRQILGQGPELLVQFQDESVVDDSQLPKDRFSAERLKGVDSTLKIQPAELGDSAMYLCASRPSPLQGQGPFSGANVLTFGAGSRLTVL.

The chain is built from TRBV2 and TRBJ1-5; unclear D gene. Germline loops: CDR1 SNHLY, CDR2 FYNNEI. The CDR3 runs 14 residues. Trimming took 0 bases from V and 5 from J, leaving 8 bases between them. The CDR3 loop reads CASSEALVYQPQHF. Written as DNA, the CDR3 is TGTGCCAGCAGTGAAGCGCTGGTGTATCAGCCCCAGCATTTT. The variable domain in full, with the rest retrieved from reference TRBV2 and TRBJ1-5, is EPEVTQTPSHQVTQMGQEVILRCVPISNHLYFYWYRQILGQKVEFLVSFYNNEISEKSEIFDDQFSVERPDGSNFTLKIRSTKLEDSAMYFCASSEALVYQPQHFGDGTRLSIL.

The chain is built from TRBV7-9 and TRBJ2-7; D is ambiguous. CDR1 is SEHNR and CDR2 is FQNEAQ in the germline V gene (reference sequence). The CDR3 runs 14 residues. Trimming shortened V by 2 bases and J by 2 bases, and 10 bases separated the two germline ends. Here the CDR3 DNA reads TGTGCCAGCAGCTTATATGACGGAGCCTACGAGCAGTACTTC. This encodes CASSLYDGAYEQYF.

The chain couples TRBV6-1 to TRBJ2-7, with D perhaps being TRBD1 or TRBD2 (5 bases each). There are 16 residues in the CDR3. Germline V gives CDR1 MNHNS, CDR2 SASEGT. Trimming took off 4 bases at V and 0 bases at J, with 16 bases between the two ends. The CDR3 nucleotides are TGTGCCAGCAGTGCGTCTCAGGGAGTAGACTCCTACGAGCAGTACTTC. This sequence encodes CASSASQGVDSYEQYF.